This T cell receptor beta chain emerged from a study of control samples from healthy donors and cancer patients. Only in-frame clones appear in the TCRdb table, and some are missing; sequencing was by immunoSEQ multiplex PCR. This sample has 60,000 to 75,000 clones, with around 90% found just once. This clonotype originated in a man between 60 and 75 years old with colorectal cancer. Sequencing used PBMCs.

In nucleotides, the CDR3 is TGTGCCAGAAGCTTGGGAGGGACTTCTACCTACAATGAGCAGTTCTTC. Amino acids: CARSLGGTSTYNEQFF. The rearrangement links TRBV5-3 to TRBJ2-1; D might be TRBD2 (6 bases). TRBV5-3 is an ORF; its function is uncertain. Trimming stripped 0 bases from V and 2 bases from J, with 12 bases between. This CDR3 contains 16 residues.